The T cell receptor (beta chain) described here comes from a study of cytomegalovirus exposure and HLA in healthy donors. The germline CDR1 and CDR2 sequences are SQVTM and ANQGSEA. Trimming cost V 5 bases and J 6 bases, with 17 bases left between them. The CDR3 runs to 14 residues. With 60 Vbeta and 13 Jbeta primers, the PCR was carried out. Assay: immunoSEQ multiplex PCR; the TCRdb copy retains only in-frame clones and omits some. This sample has about 120,000 clones, with 66% found just once. This TCR was sampled from a man aged 18 to 30 in good health and CMV-seronegative. Input material: PBMCs. This chain joins TRBV29-1 and TRBJ2-1; possibly TRBD2 for D (6 bases). The chain's CDR3 is CSVKFAGGINEQFF. The CDR3, as DNA: TGCAGCGTTAAGTTCGCGGGCGGGATCAATGAGCAGTTCTTC.